These T cell receptor beta chains were read from a single sample in a study of blood T cell repertoires in COVID-19. Sequencing was performed with immunoSEQ multiplex PCR; in TCRdb, only in-frame clones are kept and a portion is missing. The sample yields fewer than 110,000 clones, 85% to 95% seen once. The sample comprised peripheral blood. Receptors originate from a man between 45 and 60 years old with active COVID-19. Each CDR3 is given with its conserved first and last residue. The order of the fields is CDR3 DNA, CDR3 protein, V gene, J gene, clone size, D gene. The D gene is left open where the match is weak. Rows may omit the clone size; those that give it use once, few, many or a size class.

cdr3_nt: TGTGCCTGGAGCCCCCTTTTAGGGGGAAACAATGAGCAGTTCTTC
cdr3_aa: CAWSPLLGGNNEQFF
v_call: TRBV30
j_call: TRBJ2-1
clone_size: NA
d_call: NA

cdr3_nt: TGTGCCAGCAGCCAAGCCACGATCTCGGGTTCCGCCGAGCAGTACTTC
cdr3_aa: CASSQATISGSAEQYF
v_call: TRBV14
j_call: TRBJ2-7
clone_size: NA
d_call: NA

cdr3_nt: TGTGCCAGCAGCGCCGACGAACTAGCGGGAGCTGATGAGCAGTTCTTC
cdr3_aa: CASSADELAGADEQFF
v_call: TRBV9
j_call: TRBJ2-1
clone_size: NA
d_call: TRBD2

cdr3_nt: TGTGCCAGTAGTATAGTGGAAGGCAGGGGGCTTCGAGGGCAGTTCTTC
cdr3_aa: CASSIVEGRGLRGQFF
v_call: TRBV19
j_call: TRBJ2-1
clone_size: NA
d_call: TRBD1

cdr3_nt: TGCGCCAGCAGCTTAGGGGGCGCCGAGGAAAAACTGTTTTTT
cdr3_aa: CASSLGGAEEKLFF
v_call: TRBV5-1
j_call: TRBJ1-4
clone_size: once
d_call: TRBD1

cdr3_nt: TGTGCCAGCAGTTTACCTTCGGGCGGGCAGGGGGGAAACATTCAGTACTTC
cdr3_aa: CASSLPSGGQGGNIQYF
v_call: TRBV28
j_call: TRBJ2-4
clone_size: NA
d_call: NA

cdr3_nt: TGTGCCAGCAGCCTCACCCGACGGACTGGAGGCTACACCTTC
cdr3_aa: CASSLTRRTGGYTF
v_call: TRBV28
j_call: TRBJ1-2
clone_size: NA
d_call: NA

cdr3_nt: TGTGCCAGCAGTTATGGTACTAGCGGGATAATCGAGCAGTACTTC
cdr3_aa: CASSYGTSGIIEQYF
v_call: TRBV6-5
j_call: TRBJ2-7
clone_size: NA
d_call: TRBD2

cdr3_nt: TGTGCCTGGAGTACTTTGACAGGGGCTGGTGGCTACACCTTC
cdr3_aa: CAWSTLTGAGGYTF
v_call: TRBV30
j_call: TRBJ1-2
clone_size: NA
d_call: TRBD1

cdr3_nt: TGTGCCAGCAGCGTCACTAGCGGGCACACAGATACGCAGTATTTT
cdr3_aa: CASSVTSGHTDTQYF
v_call: TRBV9
j_call: TRBJ2-3
clone_size: NA
d_call: TRBD2

cdr3_nt: TGTGCCAGCAGTTTAGGTGGGAGACGGGACAATGAGCAGTTCTTC
cdr3_aa: CASSLGGRRDNEQFF
v_call: TRBV28
j_call: TRBJ2-1
clone_size: NA
d_call: NA

cdr3_nt: TGTGCCAGCAGCCCCCAGACAGGGTTTGGGGAGCTGTTTTTT
cdr3_aa: CASSPQTGFGELFF
v_call: TRBV5-6
j_call: TRBJ2-2
clone_size: NA
d_call: TRBD1

cdr3_nt: TGTGCCATCAGTGAACCTAGCGGGGCTACCTACAATGAGCAGTTCTTC
cdr3_aa: CAISEPSGATYNEQFF
v_call: TRBV10-3
j_call: TRBJ2-1
clone_size: NA
d_call: TRBD2

cdr3_nt: TGTGCCAGCAGTGACTGGGACTTGCAGTTCTTC
cdr3_aa: CASSDWDLQFF
v_call: TRBV2
j_call: TRBJ2-1
clone_size: NA
d_call: NA

cdr3_nt: TGTGCCAGCAGCGGATCCCGGGACAGGGATTCATCTGGGGCCAACGTCCTGACTTTC
cdr3_aa: CASSGSRDRDSSGANVLTF
v_call: TRBV5-4
j_call: TRBJ2-6
clone_size: NA
d_call: TRBD1

cdr3_nt: TGTGCCAGCAGCCCATCCTGGGGAGGGGACTATGGCTACACCTTC
cdr3_aa: CASSPSWGGDYGYTF
v_call: TRBV7-2
j_call: TRBJ1-2
clone_size: NA
d_call: NA

cdr3_nt: TGTGCCATCAGTGAGTCGAGACTAGCGGGAGGAGGGGATGAGCAGTTCTTC
cdr3_aa: CAISESRLAGGGDEQFF
v_call: TRBV10-3
j_call: TRBJ2-1
clone_size: NA
d_call: TRBD2

cdr3_nt: TGCAGCGTCAACAGGGGCGGCGAGCAGTACTTC
cdr3_aa: CSVNRGGEQYF
v_call: TRBV29-1
j_call: TRBJ2-7
clone_size: NA
d_call: TRBD1

cdr3_nt: TGTGCCAGCAGCGCAGGGGGCGCTAGCAATCAGCCCCAGCATTTT
cdr3_aa: CASSAGGASNQPQHF
v_call: TRBV28
j_call: TRBJ1-5
clone_size: NA
d_call: TRBD1